This is a list of T cell receptor beta chains from one sample in a study of blood T cell repertoires in COVID-19. Sequenced by immunoSEQ multiplex PCR; TCRdb stores in-frame clones only, minus some. There are about 93,000 clones in the sample; more than 65% occur only once, and 16% lies in the top ten. The material sequenced was peripheral blood. The receptors originated from a human donor in a cohort sampled during active COVID-19. Both conserved end residues are part of each CDR3. Fields, in order: CDR3 protein, CDR3 DNA, clone size, J gene, V gene, D gene. A D gene is named only where the DNA matches it firmly. Clone size is stated in some rows and not others, as once, few, many or a class when expanded.

CDR3 protein: CASSPRRDFYGYTF
CDR3 DNA: TGTGCCAGCAGTCCCCGTAGGGACTTCTATGGCTACACCTTC
clone size: NA
J gene: TRBJ1-2
V gene: TRBV27
D gene: NA

CDR3 protein: CSVRQGARSEAFF
CDR3 DNA: TGCAGCGTTAGACAGGGGGCGCGGAGTGAAGCTTTCTTT
clone size: NA
J gene: TRBJ1-1
V gene: TRBV29-1
D gene: TRBD1

CDR3 protein: CASRFGTSDSYEQYF
CDR3 DNA: TGTGCCAGCAGATTCGGGACTAGCGATTCCTACGAGCAGTACTTC
clone size: NA
J gene: TRBJ2-7
V gene: TRBV5-4
D gene: TRBD2

CDR3 protein: CASRPLGGGYNEQFF
CDR3 DNA: TGCGCCAGCAGGCCCCTCGGGGGAGGCTACAATGAGCAGTTCTTC
clone size: NA
J gene: TRBJ2-1
V gene: TRBV10-2
D gene: NA

CDR3 protein: CASSLARAGGSTTYEQYF
CDR3 DNA: TGTGCCAGCAGCTTAGCGAGGGCGGGGGGCAGCACCACCTACGAGCAGTACTTC
clone size: NA
J gene: TRBJ2-7
V gene: TRBV7-8
D gene: TRBD2

CDR3 protein: CACDRGLGYTF
CDR3 DNA: TGTGCCTGTGACAGGGGGCTTGGCTACACCTTC
clone size: NA
J gene: TRBJ1-2
V gene: TRBV30
D gene: TRBD1

CDR3 protein: CASSRLAGDHNEQFF
CDR3 DNA: TGTGCCAGTAGTAGACTAGCGGGGGACCACAATGAGCAGTTCTTC
clone size: once
J gene: TRBJ2-1
V gene: TRBV19
D gene: TRBD2

CDR3 protein: CASGLNTEAFF
CDR3 DNA: TGTGCCAGCGGACTTAACACTGAAGCTTTCTTT
clone size: NA
J gene: TRBJ1-1
V gene: TRBV12-3/TRBV12-4
D gene: NA

CDR3 protein: CASSLTSVYQETQYF
CDR3 DNA: TGCGCCAGCAGCTTGACTAGCGTGTACCAAGAGACCCAGTACTTC
clone size: NA
J gene: TRBJ2-5
V gene: TRBV5-1
D gene: TRBD2

CDR3 protein: CASSPGLQLRPQHF
CDR3 DNA: TGCGCCAGCAGCCCTGGGTTACAGTTAAGGCCCCAGCATTTT
clone size: NA
J gene: TRBJ1-5
V gene: TRBV4-1
D gene: NA

CDR3 protein: CASSRGQAATNEKLFF
CDR3 DNA: TGCGCCAGCAGCCGGGGACAGGCCGCAACTAATGAAAAACTGTTTTTT
clone size: NA
J gene: TRBJ1-4
V gene: TRBV4-1
D gene: TRBD1

CDR3 protein: CASSLGTAGTSLRETQYF
CDR3 DNA: TGCGCCAGCAGCTTGGGGACAGCCGGGACTAGTCTGCGAGAGACCCAGTACTTC
clone size: NA
J gene: TRBJ2-5
V gene: TRBV5-1
D gene: TRBD2

CDR3 protein: CASGFAGGTEAFF
CDR3 DNA: TGTGCTAGTGGTTTCGCGGGGGGAACTGAAGCTTTCTTT
clone size: NA
J gene: TRBJ1-1
V gene: TRBV12-5
D gene: NA

CDR3 protein: CASSPTLTRGNEQYF
CDR3 DNA: TGTGCCAGCAGTCCCACCCTGACTCGCGGTAACGAGCAGTACTTC
clone size: many
J gene: TRBJ2-7
V gene: TRBV28
D gene: NA

CDR3 protein: CASISGGSDNSPLHF
CDR3 DNA: TGTGCCAGCATCTCGGGGGGGTCGGATAATTCACCCCTCCACTTT
clone size: once
J gene: TRBJ1-6
V gene: TRBV28
D gene: NA

CDR3 protein: CASSGPASYQPQHF
CDR3 DNA: TGTGCCAGCAGTGGACCGGCTAGCTATCAGCCCCAGCATTTT
clone size: NA
J gene: TRBJ1-5
V gene: TRBV6-4
D gene: NA

CDR3 protein: CASSSYRGGKPYEQYF
CDR3 DNA: TGTGCCAGCAGCAGCTACAGGGGGGGCAAACCCTACGAGCAGTACTTC
clone size: once
J gene: TRBJ2-7
V gene: TRBV21-1
D gene: NA

CDR3 protein: CASSQRRSTPSTNEKLFF
CDR3 DNA: TGTGCCAGCAGCCAGAGGCGGTCCACCCCGTCAACTAATGAAAAACTGTTTTTT
clone size: NA
J gene: TRBJ1-4
V gene: TRBV7-8
D gene: NA

CDR3 protein: CASSLGGQRETQYF
CDR3 DNA: TGCGCCAGCAGCTTGGGGGGGCAGCGGGAGACCCAGTACTTC
clone size: few
J gene: TRBJ2-5
V gene: TRBV5-1
D gene: NA

CDR3 protein: CASSPLQGNTIYF
CDR3 DNA: TGTGCCAGCAGCCCTTTACAAGGAAACACCATATATTTT
clone size: NA
J gene: TRBJ1-3
V gene: TRBV3-1/TRBV3-2
D gene: NA

CDR3 protein: CASSTPGQGNYGYTF
CDR3 DNA: TGTGCCAGCAGCACGCCGGGACAGGGAAACTATGGCTACACCTTC
clone size: NA
J gene: TRBJ1-2
V gene: TRBV5-6
D gene: TRBD1

CDR3 protein: CASSLITRVSGNTIYF
CDR3 DNA: TGTGCCAGCAGCTTAATAACCCGAGTCTCTGGAAACACCATATATTTT
clone size: NA
J gene: TRBJ1-3
V gene: TRBV7-9
D gene: NA

CDR3 protein: CASSLGKGQNEQYF
CDR3 DNA: TGTGCCAGCAGTTTGGGAAAGGGGCAGAACGAGCAGTACTTC
clone size: NA
J gene: TRBJ2-7
V gene: TRBV28
D gene: NA

CDR3 protein: CASSEDPTATDTQYF
CDR3 DNA: TGTGCCAGCAGTGAAGACCCTACAGCCACAGATACGCAGTATTTT
clone size: NA
J gene: TRBJ2-3
V gene: TRBV6-1
D gene: NA

CDR3 protein: CASSIPGGNEQFF
CDR3 DNA: TGTGCCAGTAGTATACCGGGGGGCAATGAGCAGTTCTTC
clone size: NA
J gene: TRBJ2-1
V gene: TRBV19
D gene: TRBD2

CDR3 protein: CASSLTRTNEQYF
CDR3 DNA: TGTGCCAGCTCATTAACTCGGACTAACGAGCAGTACTTC
clone size: NA
J gene: TRBJ2-7
V gene: TRBV18
D gene: NA

CDR3 protein: CASSLRQGNSGRASDTDTQYF
CDR3 DNA: TGTGCCAGCAGCCTGAGACAGGGAAATAGCGGGAGGGCCAGTGATACAGATACGCAGTATTTT
clone size: NA
J gene: TRBJ2-3
V gene: TRBV21-1
D gene: NA

CDR3 protein: CASSFSAMNTEAFF
CDR3 DNA: TGTGCCAGCAGCTTTTCAGCGATGAACACTGAAGCTTTCTTT
clone size: NA
J gene: TRBJ1-1
V gene: TRBV7-9
D gene: NA

CDR3 protein: CASSLGLEQETQYF
CDR3 DNA: TGCGCCAGCAGCTTGGGACTAGAGCAAGAGACCCAGTACTTC
clone size: NA
J gene: TRBJ2-5
V gene: TRBV5-1
D gene: NA

CDR3 protein: CASSLGQNQPQHF
CDR3 DNA: TGTGCCAGCAGCTTGGGGCAGAATCAGCCCCAGCATTTT
clone size: NA
J gene: TRBJ1-5
V gene: TRBV7-8
D gene: NA

CDR3 protein: CASSFPGWNQPQHF
CDR3 DNA: TGTGCCAGCAGTTTCCCAGGGTGGAATCAGCCCCAGCATTTT
clone size: NA
J gene: TRBJ1-5
V gene: TRBV28
D gene: NA

CDR3 protein: CASSFGGHYGYTF
CDR3 DNA: TGTGCCAGCAGTTTCGGAGGGCACTATGGCTACACCTTC
clone size: NA
J gene: TRBJ1-2
V gene: TRBV28
D gene: NA

CDR3 protein: CASASGGHSYEQYF
CDR3 DNA: TGCGCCAGCGCTAGCGGGGGGCACTCCTACGAGCAGTACTTC
clone size: NA
J gene: TRBJ2-7
V gene: TRBV5-1
D gene: TRBD2

CDR3 protein: CATGGGRGLYNEQFF
CDR3 DNA: TGTGCCACAGGGGGGGGCAGGGGGCTATACAATGAGCAGTTCTTC
clone size: NA
J gene: TRBJ2-1
V gene: TRBV28
D gene: NA

CDR3 protein: CSVGSSGRATQYF
CDR3 DNA: TGCAGCGTTGGATCTAGCGGGAGGGCAACCCAGTACTTC
clone size: NA
J gene: TRBJ2-5
V gene: TRBV29-1
D gene: TRBD2

CDR3 protein: CASSQDWVGQGAFF
CDR3 DNA: TGTGCCAGCAGCCAAGATTGGGTAGGACAGGGAGCTTTCTTT
clone size: NA
J gene: TRBJ1-1
V gene: TRBV14
D gene: TRBD1

CDR3 protein: CASSLTDTQYF
CDR3 DNA: TGTGCCAGCAGTCTCACAGATACGCAGTATTTT
clone size: NA
J gene: TRBJ2-3
V gene: TRBV12-3/TRBV12-4
D gene: NA

CDR3 protein: CSVVQGSLYGYTF
CDR3 DNA: TGCAGCGTTGTACAGGGGTCCTTGTATGGCTACACCTTC
clone size: once
J gene: TRBJ1-2
V gene: TRBV29-1
D gene: TRBD1

CDR3 protein: CASSYSVPGNAGELFF
CDR3 DNA: TGTGCCAGCAGTTACTCCGTTCCGGGTAATGCCGGGGAGCTGTTTTTT
clone size: NA
J gene: TRBJ2-2
V gene: TRBV6-5
D gene: NA

CDR3 protein: CASSEYRQNTEAFF
CDR3 DNA: TGTGCCAGCAGTGAATATCGACAGAACACTGAAGCTTTCTTT
clone size: NA
J gene: TRBJ1-1
V gene: TRBV25-1
D gene: NA

CDR3 protein: CASSPAGMPMNTEAFF
CDR3 DNA: TGTGCCAGCAGTCCCGCGGGGATGCCCATGAACACTGAAGCTTTCTTT
clone size: NA
J gene: TRBJ1-1
V gene: TRBV28
D gene: NA

CDR3 protein: CAWSRMSSYNEQFF
CDR3 DNA: TGTGCCTGGAGCAGGATGAGCTCCTACAATGAGCAGTTCTTC
clone size: NA
J gene: TRBJ2-1
V gene: TRBV30
D gene: NA

CDR3 protein: CASSLLELAKNIQYF
CDR3 DNA: TGTGCCAGCAGCTTGTTGGAGTTGGCCAAAAACATTCAGTACTTC
clone size: once
J gene: TRBJ2-4
V gene: TRBV5-5
D gene: NA

CDR3 protein: CASSLGLTEVYGYTF
CDR3 DNA: TGTGCCAGTAGTTTGGGGTTGACAGAAGTCTATGGCTACACCTTC
clone size: NA
J gene: TRBJ1-2
V gene: TRBV19
D gene: NA

CDR3 protein: CASSPGLSHEQYF
CDR3 DNA: TGCGCCAGCAGCCCGGGACTAAGTCACGAGCAGTACTTC
clone size: NA
J gene: TRBJ2-7
V gene: TRBV5-1
D gene: TRBD2

CDR3 protein: CASSPEGNQPQHF
CDR3 DNA: TGTGCCAGCAGCCCTGAGGGTAATCAGCCCCAGCATTTT
clone size: NA
J gene: TRBJ1-5
V gene: TRBV2
D gene: NA

CDR3 protein: CAWSDSYGYTF
CDR3 DNA: TGTGCCTGGAGCGACAGCTATGGCTACACCTTC
clone size: many
J gene: TRBJ1-2
V gene: TRBV30
D gene: NA

CDR3 protein: CASSLHRGVYEQYF
CDR3 DNA: TGCGCCAGCAGTCTCCACAGGGGCGTCTACGAGCAGTACTTC
clone size: NA
J gene: TRBJ2-7
V gene: TRBV10-2
D gene: TRBD1

CDR3 protein: CASKKLAEYNEQFF
CDR3 DNA: TGTGCCAGCAAAAAACTAGCGGAGTACAATGAGCAGTTCTTC
clone size: NA
J gene: TRBJ2-1
V gene: TRBV7-3
D gene: TRBD2

CDR3 protein: CASSLGNRVGYTF
CDR3 DNA: TGTGCCAGCAGTTTAGGGAACAGGGTGGGCTACACCTTC
clone size: NA
J gene: TRBJ1-2
V gene: TRBV28
D gene: NA

CDR3 protein: CSASSGSSSYEQYF
CDR3 DNA: TGCAGTGCTAGTAGCGGGAGCAGTTCCTACGAGCAGTACTTC
clone size: NA
J gene: TRBJ2-7
V gene: TRBV20-1
D gene: TRBD2